One sample yielded the 17 T cell receptor beta chains listed below, sequenced in a study of siplizumab effects on memory and regulatory T cells. Sequencing was performed with immunoSEQ multiplex PCR; in TCRdb, only in-frame clones are kept and a portion is missing. The table shows about 100,000 clones, with 75% to 95% occurring only once. Source material: CD4+ T cells sorted from blood. The receptors stem from a human donor in good health.

Written as DNA, the CDR3 is TGTGCCAGCAGACAAGACAGGGGCAGAATCGATACGCAGTATTTT. Amino acid sequence: CASRQDRGRIDTQYF. V is TRBV28 and J is TRBJ2-3, with 8 bases that match TRBD1. The CDR3 has 15 residues. V lost 6 bases and J lost 6; bases outside the gene matches: 11. Germline CDR1 reads MDHEN; CDR2 reads SYDVKM.

The gene calls are TRBV10-3 and TRBJ2-3; TRBD2 matches at 7 bases. From germline, CDR1 is ENHRY and CDR2 SYGVKD. This CDR3 spans 12 amino acids. V shed 7 bases, J shed 4 bases, and the junction held 2 bases outside the gene matches. The CDR3 reads CAIMGGADTQYF. CDR3 coding DNA: TGTGCCATCATGGGAGGGGCAGATACGCAGTATTTT.

This clone showed up just once. The J gene is TRBJ1-3, the V gene TRBV28; possible D gene TRBD1, 5 bases. Trimming pared 7 bases from V and 0 bases from J, leaving 13 bases between. Looked up from germline, CDR1 is MDHEN and CDR2 is SYDVKM. The CDR3 loop spans 15 amino acids. Here the CDR3 DNA reads TGTGCCAGCATAAGGGGCAGAAACTCTGGAAACACCATATATTTT. Amino acid sequence: CASIRGRNSGNTIYF. The whole variable domain, filled in from reference TRBV28 and TRBJ1-3, reads DVKVTQSSRYLVKRTGEKVFLECVQDMDHENMFWYRQDPGLGLRLIYFSYDVKMKEKGDIPEGYSVSREKKERFSLILESASTNQTSMYLCASIRGRNSGNTIYFGEGSWLTVV.

A few counts support this clone. The chain joins TRBV11-1 to TRBJ1-5, with D hard to call. The CDR3 totals 13 residues. Germline lookup yields CDR1 SGHAT and CDR2 FQDESV (reference sequence). Trimming shortened V by 3 bases and J by 6 bases, and 9 bases separated the two germline ends. CDR3 amino acids: CASSLDRAQPQHF. CDR3 in DNA: TGTGCCAGCAGCTTGGATCGGGCTCAGCCCCAGCATTTT.

V and J are TRBV21-1 and TRBJ2-5; the table's D call, TRBD2, was not checked against the DNA. TRBV21-1 is listed as a pseudogene. The CDR3 is made up of 14 amino acids. For the CDR3, the DNA is TGTGCCAGCAGCTGTCGACTAGCAGAAGAGACCCAGTACTTC. Its protein product is CASSCRLAEETQYF.

On this clone: Other DNA sequences from this sample encode an identical CDR3 as well. The chain uses TRBV5-4 and TRBJ2-5; D gene ambiguous. Germline CDR1 SGHNT, CDR2 YYREEE (reference sequence). V dropped 0 bases and J dropped 2 bases, with 5 bases sitting between them. This CDR3 is 13 amino acids long. CDR3 nucleotide sequence: TGTGCCAGCAGCTTGGCACAGCAAGAGACCCAGTACTTC. It is translated as CASSLAQQETQYF.

The chain is built from TRBV6-9 and TRBJ2-7, with 9 bases matching TRBD1. Looked up from germline, CDR1 is MNHGY and CDR2 is SVAAGI. The CDR3 is 14 residues long. After removal of 4 bases from V and 3 bases from J, the junction contained 4 bases not matched to a gene. CDR3 loop: CASSSTGQGYEQYF. CDR3 DNA: TGTGCCAGCAGTTCCACGGGACAGGGCTACGAGCAGTACTTC.

The chain joins TRBV5-1 to TRBJ2-3; 7 positions match TRBD1. Germline CDR1 reads SGHRS; CDR2 reads YFSETQ. The V segment lost 2 bases and the J segment 5 bases; nucleotides outside the gene matches: 8. The CDR3 runs to 15 residues. The CDR3 reads CASSLIGQDRDTQYF. The CDR3 coding sequence is TGCGCCAGCAGCTTAATAGGACAGGACCGAGATACGCAGTATTTT.

The chain recombines TRBV6-5 with TRBJ2-2; D ambiguous. The CDR3 contains 15 residues. V was shortened by 0 bases and J by 7 bases, with 12 bases between the two germline ends. Germline CDR1 is MNHEY and CDR2 is SVGAGI. CDR3 DNA: TGTGCCAGCAGTTACTCCCAAGGGTGGGGCGGGGAGCTGTTTTTT. This sequence encodes CASSYSQGWGGELFF.

The chain couples TRBV7-2 to TRBJ1-1, with 7 bases matching TRBD1. CDR1 and CDR2 (germline): SGHTA, FQGNSA. The J segment lost 3 bases and the V segment lost 1 base, leaving 8 bases of the junction unmatched. The CDR3 length is 16 residues. The DNA of the CDR3 is TGTGCCAGCAGCTTAGACAGGGGAAATGAGTACACTGAAGCTTTCTTT. Its protein product is CASSLDRGNEYTEAFF. The full variable domain, completed using reference TRBV7-2 and TRBJ1-1, is GAGVSQSPSNKVTEKGKDVELRCDPISGHTALYWYRQSLGQGLEFLIYFQGNSAPDKSGLPSDRFSAERTGGSVSTLTIQRTQQEDSAVYLCASSLDRGNEYTEAFFGQGTRLTVV.

The chain is built from TRBV30 and TRBJ1-4, with a possible D match to TRBD1 (6 bases). This CDR3 has 14 amino acids. Deletions cut 0 bases from V and 8 bases from J, with 13 bases between. Germline CDR1 GTSNPN, CDR2 SVGIG (reference sequence). The CDR3 region has the DNA TGTGCCTGGAGTGTCGGGGGGCATTCCGAAAAACTGTTTTTT. Translation gives CAWSVGGHSEKLFF.

The CDR3: CATTSTGGYREYQPQHF. CDR3 in DNA: TGTGCCACCACAAGCACCGGGGGGTACAGGGAGTATCAGCCCCAGCATTTT. The J gene is TRBJ1-5, the V gene TRBV28, with D possibly TRBD1 on 6 matching bases. V was cut by 10 bases and J by 5 bases, with 27 bases left in between. The CDR3 contains 17 residues. Germline CDR1 is MDHEN and CDR2 is SYDVKM.

As to this clone: At one end, the junction sequence differs from germline, possibly due to a read error. The chain is built from TRBV10-3 and TRBJ2-5; a possible D gene is TRBD1 (5 bases). Germline CDR1 and CDR2: ENHRY and SYGVKD. CDR3 size: 13 residues. DNA of the CDR3: TGTGCCATCTTGGGTGTGGGGCAAGCGACCCAGTACTTC. Protein sequence: CAILGVGQATQYF.

The chain uses TRBV10-1 and TRBJ2-7; either TRBD1 or TRBD2 may fit D (5 bases each). Germline V CDR1 and CDR2: WNHNN, SYGVQD (reference sequence). The CDR3 is 17 residues long. Trimming left V 6 bases short and J 0 bases short, with 21 bases between. In DNA form, the CDR3 reads TGCGCCAGCAGCCCCGGGACCGTGACCGATGGCTCCTACGAGCAGTACTTC. Encoded protein: CASSPGTVTDGSYEQYF.

The V call is TRBV4-2, the J call TRBJ2-4; TRBD1 might be the D (6 bases). Germline values: CDR1 LGHNA, CDR2 YNFKEQ. Trimming cost V 6 bases and J 0 bases, with 12 bases left between them. CDR3 length equals 15 residues. The CDR3 region has the DNA TGTGCCAGCAGAGACAGGACTTTAGCCAAAAACATTCAGTACTTC. Protein sequence: CASRDRTLAKNIQYF.

This clone was observed a single time. This chain joins TRBV7-3 and TRBJ2-1, with TRBD1 identical over 7 bases. Germline CDR1 and CDR2: SGHTA and FQGTGA. V shed 5 bases and J 3 bases; nucleotides not matched to a gene: 7. CDR3 size: 15 residues. The CDR3 region has the DNA TGTGCCAGCAGCGCCCAGACAGGGTTCTACAATGAGCAGTTCTTC. Encoded protein: CASSAQTGFYNEQFF.

This sequence joins TRBV25-1 and TRBJ1-1; unclear D gene. Germline-derived CDR1 and CDR2 are MGHDK and SYGVNS. The CDR3 totals 13 residues. Trimming cost V 2 bases and J 5 bases, with 9 bases left between them. As DNA, the CDR3 is TGTGCCAGCAGTGAAGGACGGTGGACTGAAGCTTTCTTT. Encoded protein: CASSEGRWTEAFF.